What follows are 5 T cell receptor beta chains derived from one specimen sequenced in a study of blood T cell repertoires in COVID-19. Clones were read by immunoSEQ multiplex PCR, and TCRdb kept only the in-frame ones, dropping some. This sample has 70,000 or so clones, with about 87% found just once. Material: peripheral blood. These receptors were obtained from a woman aged 50 to 60 with acute or convalescent COVID-19.

The gene calls are TRBV6-5 and TRBJ1-1, with a weak D call TRBD1 (6 bases). Trimming removed 6 bases from V and 6 bases from J, with 14 bases in between. Germline V gives CDR1 MNHEY, CDR2 SVGAGI. The CDR3 loop spans 13 amino acids. CDR3 DNA: TGTGCCAGCAGGCAAAGGGGGAGTCCTGAAGCTTTCTTT. It translates to CASRQRGSPEAFF.

CDR3 sequence: CASSWGTSGQETQYF. CDR3 in DNA: TGTGCCAGCAGCTGGGGGACTAGCGGCCAAGAGACCCAGTACTTC. The J gene is TRBJ2-5, the V gene TRBV5-6, with 11 bases identical to TRBD2. Germline V gene data show CDR1 as SGHDT and CDR2 as YYEEEE. V lost 3 bases to trimming and J lost 1 base; unmatched junction nucleotides: 2. This CDR3 spans 15 amino acids.

This rearrangement joins TRBV28 to TRBJ2-7; perhaps TRBD2 as D (6 bases). With 6 bases removed from V and 3 bases from J, the gap between germline ends came to 12 bases. The CDR3 runs 13 residues. Germline V CDR1 and CDR2: MDHEN, SYDVKM. The CDR3 region has the DNA TGTGCCAGCAGGCGGGACTCTTTCTACGAGCAGTACTTC. It is translated as CASRRDSFYEQYF.

This chain connects TRBV6-2 or TRBV6-3 to TRBJ2-7, with a weak D call TRBD2 (6 bases). Germline values: CDR1 MNHEY, CDR2 SVGEGT. This CDR3 region has 17 residues. Deletions cut 3 bases from V and 2 bases from J, with 20 bases between. CDR3 in DNA: TGTGCCAGCAGTTATTTGGGGGGACGGACGCCTCCCTACGAGCAGTACTTC. It codes for CASSYLGGRTPPYEQYF.

This chain joins TRBV30 and TRBJ1-1; a possible D gene is TRBD1 (5 bases). Trimming stripped 3 bases from V and 5 bases from J, with 13 bases between. Germline V gives CDR1 GTSNPN, CDR2 SVGIG (reference sequence). CDR3 length: 13 residues. CDR3 in DNA: TGTGCCTGGAGCATCAGGGTTCGAACTGAAGCTTTCTTT. It translates to CAWSIRVRTEAFF. The full variable domain, completed using reference TRBV30 and TRBJ1-1, is SQTIHQWPATLVQPVGSPLSLECTVEGTSNPNLYWYRQAAGRGLQLLFYSVGIGQISSEVPQNLSASRPQDRQFILSSKKLLLSDSGFYLCAWSIRVRTEAFFGQGTRLTVV.